One sample yielded the 10 T cell receptor beta chains listed below, sequenced in a study of cytomegalovirus exposure and HLA in healthy donors. PCR primers comprised 60 Vbeta and 13 Jbeta primers. Libraries were prepared by immunoSEQ multiplex PCR; TCRdb keeps only in-frame clonotypes and omits some of them. The table includes fewer than 90,000 clones, roughly three quarters detected once. The material sequenced was PBMCs. The receptors shown here come from a man aged 25-40 years in good health and CMV-seronegative.

V usage is TRBV5-4 and J usage is TRBJ1-4; 10 bases fit TRBD1. Germline V gene lookup returns CDR1 SGHNT and CDR2 YYREEE (reference sequence). CDR3 size: 15 residues. The V and J ends lost 4 bases and 7 bases, in that order; junction bases with no gene match: 7. The CDR3 coding sequence is TGTGCCAGCAGCCGCGACAGGGGGCCTGGTGAAAAACTGTTTTTT. Its translation: CASSRDRGPGEKLFF.

The rearrangement links TRBV21-1 to TRBJ1-2; the table names TRBD1, a call not compared with the DNA. TRBV21-1 is labeled a pseudogene. The CDR3 runs 16 residues. The CDR3 spells CASTKQRDSTNYGYTF. DNA for the CDR3: TGTGCCAGCACCAAACAAAGGGACAGTACTAACTATGGCTACACCTTC.

This chain joins TRBV12-5 and TRBJ1-3, with D maybe TRBD1 (6 bases). Germline-derived CDR1 and CDR2 are LGHNT and FRNRAP. The V end was cut by 5 bases, the J end by 0 bases, with 23 bases between. This CDR3 contains 19 residues. The CDR3 nucleotides read TGTGCTAGTGGTATGGCCGGGACACTATGGTGGGGCTCTGGAAACACCATATATTTT. Protein sequence: CASGMAGTLWWGSGNTIYF.

The chain employs TRBV5-6 and TRBJ2-1, with 13 bases matching TRBD2. V shed 4 bases, J shed 6 bases, and the junction held 7 bases outside the gene matches. The germline gives CDR1 SGHDT, CDR2 YYEEEE. CDR3 length: 16 amino acids. CDR3 region: CASSTSGRAGFNEQFF. CDR3 nucleotides: TGTGCCAGCAGCACTAGCGGGAGGGCCGGGTTCAATGAGCAGTTCTTC. Combining the CDR3 with reference TRBV5-6 and TRBJ2-1 gives the whole variable domain DAGVTQSPTHLIKTRGQQVTLRCSPKSGHDTVSWYQQALGQGPQFIFQYYEEEERQRGNFPDRFSGHQFPNYSSELNVNALLLGDSALYLCASSTSGRAGFNEQFFGPGTRLTVL.

V gene TRBV19 combines with J gene TRBJ1-1, with TRBD1 identical over 7 bases. Unmatched junction bases numbered 3, after V lost 8 bases and J lost 0 bases. The CDR3 loop spans 13 amino acids. CDR1 is LNHDA and CDR2 is SQIVND in the germline V gene (reference sequence). CDR3 DNA: TGTGCCAGTTCCGGGACAGTGAACACTGAAGCTTTCTTT. Its translation is CASSGTVNTEAFF.

The V and J genes are TRBV2 and TRBJ2-7; TRBD1 might be the D (6 bases). Trimming left V 4 bases short and J 0 bases short, with 13 bases between. The CDR3 has 15 residues. In germline, CDR1 is SNHLY, CDR2 FYNNEI. This CDR3 reads CASSAGQSSSYEQYF. The CDR3 DNA is TGTGCCAGCAGTGCCGGACAGTCGAGCTCCTACGAGCAGTACTTC. Drawing the rest from reference TRBV2 and TRBJ2-7, the complete variable domain is EPEVTQTPSHQVTQMGQEVILRCVPISNHLYFYWYRQILGQKVEFLVSFYNNEISEKSEIFDDQFSVERPDGSNFTLKIRSTKLEDSAMYFCASSAGQSSSYEQYFGPGTRLTVT.

Remarks on this clone: Other nucleotide sequences from this sample produce the same CDR3. CDR3 in DNA: TGTGCCAGCAGCTTGGCTGTGAACACTGAAGCTTTCTTT. The encoded protein is CASSLAVNTEAFF. This chain links TRBV5-6 with TRBJ1-1; D gene ambiguous. The CDR3 is 13 residues long. Between the trimmed V and J ends, which lost 0 bases and 0 bases, there was a span of 3 bases. From germline, CDR1 is SGHDT and CDR2 YYEEEE.

The chain has TRBV5-1 and TRBJ1-1; D gene unclear. Trimming removed 5 bases from V and 1 base from J, with 12 bases in between. The CDR3 consists of 14 residues. Germline V gene lookup returns CDR1 SGHRS and CDR2 YFSETQ. CDR3 DNA: TGCGCCAGCAGTCTTTGGTCCGGGAACACTGAAGCTTTCTTT. The encoded protein is CASSLWSGNTEAFF.

This rearrangement joins TRBV2 to TRBJ1-3, with D uncertain. The V and J ends lost 2 bases and 0 bases respectively, with 8 bases between them. Germline values: CDR1 SNHLY, CDR2 FYNNEI. The CDR3 runs to 15 residues. The CDR3 nucleotides are TGTGCCAGCAGTGAACAGGCATACTCTGGAAACACCATATATTTT. This sequence encodes CASSEQAYSGNTIYF.

J is TRBJ2-7 and V is TRBV7-2, with D possibly being TRBD1 (5 bases). Per the germline V gene, CDR1 is SGHTA and CDR2 is FQGNSA. The CDR3 covers 11 residues. With 3 bases removed from V and 5 bases from J, the gap between germline ends came to 5 bases. This CDR3 is CASSFRDEQYF. CDR3 sequence (DNA): TGTGCCAGCAGCTTCAGGGACGAGCAGTACTTC.